What follows describes a single T cell receptor (beta chain). The junction departs from the called germline gene at one end, perhaps through a read error. Germline assignment: CDR1 SSHAT and CDR2 FNYEAQ (reference sequence). This CDR3 is 16 amino acids long. Sequencing was performed with immunoSEQ multiplex PCR; in TCRdb, only in-frame clones are kept and a portion is missing. The table includes 25,000 to 30,000 clones, roughly 71% detected once. The data were obtained in a study of radiotherapy plus CTLA-4 blockade in lung cancer. Looking at the study overall: Of the patients, 15% to 20% showed objective responses and roughly 31% attained disease control.

V usage is TRBV7-7 and J usage is TRBJ1-4; D might be TRBD1 (6 bases). This sequence originates from a human donor with non-small cell lung cancer that progressed on radiotherapy plus ipilimumab. This sample comprised peripheral blood, obtained from a patient treated with radiotherapy plus ipilimumab. CDR3 DNA sequence: TGTGCTAGCAGCTGGGGTACCCAGGGGACTAATGAAAAACTGTTTTTT. Translating it yields CASSWGTQGTNEKLFF.